This TCR beta chain was profiled in a study of radiotherapy plus CTLA-4 blockade in lung cancer. Points from the study as a whole: Tumor-derived TCR clones expanded in blood after radiotherapy plus ipilimumab.

The sample holds a few counts of this clone. Its target is unknown. Data came from immunoSEQ multiplex PCR; TCRdb stores just in-frame clones and leaves some out. The profile covers over 100,000 clones, with about 90% appearing a single time and 6.9% taken by the ten largest. This specimen consisted of peripheral blood, obtained from a patient treated with radiotherapy plus ipilimumab. The clonotype comes from a human donor with non-small cell lung cancer that progressed on radiotherapy plus ipilimumab.

In nucleotides, the CDR3 is TGTGCCAGCAGTGAAGGTTTTCAGCCCCAGCATTTT. This codes for CASSEGFQPQHF. The genes are TRBV25-1 and TRBJ1-5; D gene uncertain. Germline lookup yields CDR1 MGHDK and CDR2 SYGVNS. This CDR3 contains 12 residues. V was trimmed by 2 bases and J by 6 bases, leaving 5 bases between them.